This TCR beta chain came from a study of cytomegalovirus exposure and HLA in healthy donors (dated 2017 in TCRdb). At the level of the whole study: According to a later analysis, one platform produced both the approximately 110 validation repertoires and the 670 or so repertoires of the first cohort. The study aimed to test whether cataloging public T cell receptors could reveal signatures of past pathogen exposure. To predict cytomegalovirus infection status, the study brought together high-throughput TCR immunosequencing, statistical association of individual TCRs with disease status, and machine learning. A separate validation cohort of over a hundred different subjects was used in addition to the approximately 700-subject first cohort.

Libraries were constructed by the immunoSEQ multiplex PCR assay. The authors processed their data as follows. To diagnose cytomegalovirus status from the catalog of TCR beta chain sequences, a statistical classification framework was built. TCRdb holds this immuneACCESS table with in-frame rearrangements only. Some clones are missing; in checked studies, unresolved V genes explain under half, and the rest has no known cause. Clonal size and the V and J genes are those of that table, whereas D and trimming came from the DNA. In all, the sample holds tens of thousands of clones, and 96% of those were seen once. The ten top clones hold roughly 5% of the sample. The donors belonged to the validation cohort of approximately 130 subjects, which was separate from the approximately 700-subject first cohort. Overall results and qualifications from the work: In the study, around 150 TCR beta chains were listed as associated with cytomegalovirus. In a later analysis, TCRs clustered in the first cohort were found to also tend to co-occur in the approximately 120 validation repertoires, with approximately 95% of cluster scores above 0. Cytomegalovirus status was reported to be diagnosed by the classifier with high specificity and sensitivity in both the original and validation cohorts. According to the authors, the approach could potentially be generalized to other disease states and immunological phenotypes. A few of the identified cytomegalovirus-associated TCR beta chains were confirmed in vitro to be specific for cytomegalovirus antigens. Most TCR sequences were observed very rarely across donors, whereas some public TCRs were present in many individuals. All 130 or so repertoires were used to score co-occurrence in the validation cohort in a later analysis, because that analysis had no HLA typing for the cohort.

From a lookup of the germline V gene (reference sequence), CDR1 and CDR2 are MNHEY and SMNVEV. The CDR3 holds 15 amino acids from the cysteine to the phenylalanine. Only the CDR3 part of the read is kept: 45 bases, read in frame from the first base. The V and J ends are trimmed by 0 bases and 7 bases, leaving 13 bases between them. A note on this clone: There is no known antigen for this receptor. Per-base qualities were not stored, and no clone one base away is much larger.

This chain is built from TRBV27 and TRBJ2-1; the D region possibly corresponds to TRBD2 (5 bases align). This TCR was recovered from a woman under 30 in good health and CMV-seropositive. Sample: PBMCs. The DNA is TGTGCCAGCAGTTTATCGCCCGGACTGGAAAATGAGCAGTTCTTC. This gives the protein CASSLSPGLENEQFF.